This TCR beta chain was sequenced for a study of CD8 T cells in ankylosing spondylitis. Study conclusions and caveats: Some motif variants were previously reported in reactive arthritis synovial fluid and blood. Disease-linked clones bore a CD8+ phenotype, appearing relatively rarely in peripheral blood.

This CDR3 is 17 amino acids long. Germline V gene data show CDR1 as LGHDT and CDR2 as YNNKEL (reference sequence). Trimming pared 1 base from V and 5 bases from J, leaving 21 bases between. TCRdb re-derived calls from the 5' RACE reads in MiXCR, one entry per CDR3 protein. The table includes about 36,000 distinct CDR3 sequences, approximately 6% detected once. This clonotype showed up many times. Its antigen is not identified. The source is a male donor with ankylosing spondylitis or in good health (not recorded which). The rearrangement uses TRBV3-1 and TRBJ2-7; D is possibly TRBD1 (6 bases). Sequencing used blood, either unsorted or a sorted T cell fraction (not recorded which). CDR3 region: CASSQVLSTGRHDEQYF. The CDR3, as DNA: TGTGCCAGCAGCCAAGTCCTTTCTACAGGGCGACACGACGAGCAGTACTTC.